The 22 T cell receptor beta chains listed next were all sequenced from one sample in a study of CD8+ T cells in alopecia areata. Extracted RNA was reverse transcribed, and the resulting cDNA served as sequencing template. Here immunoSEQ multiplex PCR was the method, and the copy in TCRdb shows in-frame clones only, minus some. The sample has about 180,000 clones, 59% seen once. The sequences come from CD4+ T cells sorted from blood, collected at week 0. These receptors were collected from a human donor with alopecia areata.

This clone was detected only a few times. This sequence joins TRBV29-1 and TRBJ1-4; D remains unclear. The CDR3 loop spans 12 amino acids. V lost 4 bases to trimming and J lost 5 bases, with 8 bases between them. CDR1 SQVTM and CDR2 ANQGSEA come from the germline V gene. The CDR3 here is CSVGSGNEKLFF. The CDR3 bases are TGCAGCGTTGGATCGGGAAATGAAAAACTGTTTTTT.

The J gene is TRBJ1-1, the V gene TRBV18; TRBD1 is a possible D gene (6 bases). Trimming took off 2 bases at V and 2 bases at J, with 6 bases between the two ends. Germline V lookup: CDR1 KGHSH, CDR2 LQKENI. This CDR3 has 13 amino acids. DNA for the CDR3: TGTGCCAGCTCACCAGGGACAAACACTGAAGCTTTCTTT. This sequence encodes CASSPGTNTEAFF.

This clone has more than one count but fewer than ten. J is TRBJ1-2 and V is TRBV19; perhaps TRBD1 as D (5 bases). The CDR3 is 14 residues long. Germline V gene sequence: CDR1 LNHDA, CDR2 SQIVND (reference sequence). Between the trimmed V and J ends, which lost 4 bases and 8 bases, there was a span of 17 bases. CDR3 loop: CASSTPGRRSGYTF. The CDR3 nucleotides are TGTGCCAGTAGTACCCCGGGACGGCGATCGGGCTACACCTTC.

The count of this clone is one. The chain employs TRBV9 and TRBJ1-6; possibly TRBD1 for D (5 bases). V lost 2 bases, J lost 7 bases, and 13 bases lay in between. Per the germline V gene, CDR1 is SGDLS and CDR2 is YYNGEE. The CDR3 sequence is 15 residues long. The CDR3 reads CASSVGDAQNSPLHF. The CDR3, as DNA: TGTGCCAGCAGCGTCGGGGACGCTCAAAATTCACCCCTCCACTTT.

The genes are TRBV2 and TRBJ1-6, with D maybe TRBD1 (5 bases). This CDR3 comprises 14 residues. V gave up 6 bases and J gave up 7 bases, with 13 bases separating them. Germline CDR1 is SNHLY and CDR2 is FYNNEI. DNA for the CDR3: TGTGCCAGCAGCCCGGGGGAATTCAATTCACCCCTCCACTTT. As protein: CASSPGEFNSPLHF.

This clone came up once. This CDR3 is CASSFRSGDEQYF. CDR3 nucleotides: TGCGCCAGCAGCTTCAGATCGGGGGACGAGCAGTACTTC. The chain uses TRBV5-1 and TRBJ2-7; TRBD2 might be the D (6 bases). The CDR3 spans 13 residues. Germline loops: CDR1 SGHRS, CDR2 YFSETQ. V lost 2 bases and J lost 5, with 11 bases in between.

This clone occurred once. The chain links TRBV30 to TRBJ1-1, with TRBD1 matching over 7 bases. With 5 bases clipped from V and 0 bases from J, the junction kept 6 bases outside the gene matches. Germline V gene sequence: CDR1 GTSNPN, CDR2 SVGIG (reference sequence). The CDR3 runs 14 residues. The CDR3 loop is CAWGAGQLNTEAFF. CDR3 DNA: TGTGCCTGGGGAGCGGGACAGCTGAACACTGAAGCTTTCTTT. Together with reference TRBV30 and TRBJ1-1, the CDR3 gives the full variable domain: SQTIHQWPATLVQPVGSPLSLECTVEGTSNPNLYWYRQAAGRGLQLLFYSVGIGQISSEVPQNLSASRPQDRQFILSSKKLLLSDSGFYLCAWGAGQLNTEAFFGQGTRLTVV.

This clone was observed a handful of times. This chain links TRBV30 with TRBJ2-5; D not certain. The CDR3 extends over 15 amino acids. Trimming took off 2 bases at V and 5 bases at J, with 18 bases between the two ends. CDR1 GTSNPN and CDR2 SVGIG come from the germline V gene (reference sequence). The CDR3 nucleotides read TGTGCCTGGAGTATTTTGACCGCAGGCAGGGAGACCCAGTACTTC. Translating it yields CAWSILTAGRETQYF. The full variable domain, with the rest looked up from reference TRBV30 and TRBJ2-5, is SQTIHQWPATLVQPVGSPLSLECTVEGTSNPNLYWYRQAAGRGLQLLFYSVGIGQISSEVPQNLSASRPQDRQFILSSKKLLLSDSGFYLCAWSILTAGRETQYFGPGTRLLVL.

This clone was observed a handful of times. The chain uses TRBV13 and TRBJ2-1; 10 bases are a match to TRBD1. Per the germline V gene, CDR1 is PRHDT and CDR2 is FYEKMQ (reference sequence). Trimming took 7 bases from V and 4 from J; bases not matched to a gene: 4. The CDR3 spans 14 residues. CDR3 coding DNA: TGTGCCAGCAACCAGGGACAGGGGTACAATGAGCAGTTCTTC. It translates to CASNQGQGYNEQFF. Looking up the rest from reference TRBV13 and TRBJ2-1 gives the full variable domain: AAGVIQSPRHLIKEKRETATLKCYPIPRHDTVYWYQQGPGQDPQFLISFYEKMQSDKGSIPDRFSAQQFSDYHSELNMSSLELGDSALYFCASNQGQGYNEQFFGPGTRLTVL.

This clone came up a few times. V usage is TRBV29-1 and J usage is TRBJ2-4; D is unresolved. Germline assignment: CDR1 SQVTM and CDR2 ANQGSEA. CDR3 length: 13 residues. V dropped 4 bases and J dropped 0 bases, with 7 bases sitting between them. Here the CDR3 reads CSVGFLAKNIQYF. The CDR3 DNA is TGCAGCGTTGGATTCCTAGCCAAAAACATTCAGTACTTC.

The V call is TRBV10-3, the J call TRBJ1-2, with TRBD1 matching 7 bases. The V and J ends lost 7 bases and 4 bases, in that order; junction bases with no gene match: 3. Germline CDR1 reads ENHRY; CDR2 reads SYGVKD. CDR3 size: 12 residues. This chain's CDR3 is CAIKGTAYGYTF. In DNA, the CDR3 is TGTGCCATCAAGGGGACAGCCTATGGCTACACCTTC.

This chain uses TRBV7-2 with TRBJ2-5; D gene ambiguous. V was cut by 5 bases and J by 3 bases, with 13 bases left in between. This CDR3 comprises 14 residues. Germline V lookup: CDR1 SGHTA, CDR2 FQGNSA. The CDR3 bases are TGTGCCAGCAGCCGCGAGGTTTTGGAAGAGACCCAGTACTTC. It yields the protein CASSREVLEETQYF.

This clone was observed a few times. The V and J genes are TRBV21-1 and TRBJ2-5; TRBD2 is the table's D call and was not checked against the DNA. TRBV21-1 represents a pseudogene. The CDR3 sequence is 16 residues long. CDR3 DNA sequence: TGTGCCAGCAGTCTACAACTAGCGGGGTACCAAGAGACCCAGTACTTC. Amino acids: CASSLQLAGYQETQYF.

The J gene is TRBJ1-1, the V gene TRBV7-2, with D perhaps matching TRBD1 (5 bases). The germline gives CDR1 SGHTA, CDR2 FQGNSA. V was trimmed by 6 bases and J by 1 base, leaving 9 bases between them. The length of the CDR3 is 13 residues. CDR3 coding DNA: TGTGCCAGCAGTTTTGGGGGGAACACTGAAGCTTTCTTT. Its translation: CASSFGGNTEAFF.

This clone was recorded a few times. J is TRBJ1-1 and V is TRBV29-1, with D perhaps matching TRBD1 (6 bases). V lost 4 bases and J lost 0, with 9 bases in between. CDR1 is SQVTM, CDR2 ANQGSEA, per germline. This CDR3 is 13 amino acids long. CDR3 coding DNA: TGCAGCGTTGGACGGGGGCTGAACACTGAAGCTTTCTTT. Translating it yields CSVGRGLNTEAFF.

This CDR3 is CASSLVRGGHVNTEAFF. The DNA of the CDR3 is TGTGCCAGCAGCTTAGTAAGAGGTGGACACGTGAACACTGAAGCTTTCTTT. The chain combines TRBV11-2 with TRBJ1-1, with D maybe TRBD1 (5 bases). From germline, CDR1 is SGHAT and CDR2 FQNNGV. Trimming left V 1 base short and J 0 bases short, with 15 bases between. CDR3 length: 17 residues.

This clone appeared a few times. The CDR3 coding sequence is TGTGCCAGCATGACAGGGCCAGATGGCTACACCTTC. Encoded protein: CASMTGPDGYTF. The rearrangement joins TRBV28 to TRBJ1-2; 7 positions agree with TRBD1. Per germline, CDR1 MDHEN and CDR2 SYDVKM. This CDR3 has 12 amino acids. V shed 7 bases and J 6 bases; nucleotides not matched to a gene: 5.

This clone was seen just once. The V and J genes are TRBV29-1 and TRBJ2-3; D is unresolved. V was cut by 3 bases and J by 2 bases, with 9 bases left in between. Germline V gives CDR1 SQVTM, CDR2 ANQGSEA. CDR3 length: 13 residues. Here the CDR3 reads CSVEGQITDTQYF. The CDR3 nucleotides are TGCAGCGTTGAGGGTCAGATCACAGATACGCAGTATTTT.

Only a few counts were recorded for this clone. The V gene is TRBV29-1, the J gene TRBJ1-2, with 8 bases lining up with TRBD1. This CDR3 contains 14 residues. Germline V gene sequence: CDR1 SQVTM, CDR2 ANQGSEA. Germline trimming cut 6 bases from V and 7 bases from J; bases unmatched to any gene: 13. This CDR3 reads CSVGDRSGGSGYTF. DNA for the CDR3: TGCAGCGTGGGGGATCGTTCAGGGGGCAGTGGCTACACCTTC.

The table lists this clone with a few counts. The chain couples TRBV5-1 to TRBJ2-5; no clear D. This CDR3 has 14 residues. Trimming stripped 4 bases from V and 1 base from J, with 11 bases between. CDR1 is SGHRS and CDR2 is YFSETQ in the germline V gene. CDR3 protein: CASSDLLRQETQYF. For the CDR3, the DNA is TGCGCCAGCAGCGACCTCCTACGCCAAGAGACCCAGTACTTC. The variable domain in full, with the rest retrieved from reference TRBV5-1 and TRBJ2-5, is KAGVTQTPRYLIKTRGQQVTLSCSPISGHRSVSWYQQTPGQGLQFLFEYFSETQRNKGNFPGRFSGRQFSNSRSEMNVSTLELGDSALYLCASSDLLRQETQYFGPGTRLLVL.

V and J are TRBV10-3 and TRBJ2-7; 7 nucleotides agree with TRBD1. Germline trimming cut 7 bases from V and 5 bases from J; bases unmatched to any gene: 8. Per germline, CDR1 ENHRY and CDR2 SYGVKD. The CDR3 is 13 residues long. The CDR3 DNA reads TGTGCCATCAAGGGATCACAGGGGAACGAGCAGTACTTC. Amino acid sequence: CAIKGSQGNEQYF.

The chain joins TRBV30 to TRBJ2-5; no firm D call. The DNA end is more similar to TRBJ2-7, so the J call may be wrong. The CDR3 is made up of 11 amino acids. Germline V lookup: CDR1 GTSNPN, CDR2 SVGIG (reference sequence). The CDR3 loop reads CAWSVLDEQYF. The DNA for the CDR3 is TGTGCCTGGAGTGTACTGGACGAGCAGTACTTC.